This T cell receptor beta chain was recovered during a study of human T cells and chemical hapten exposure. Study-wide context: Small pooled library volume differences mainly caused per-sample TCR yield variation.

Under the authors' procedure: Samples held a median of about 94,000 TCRs, range about 23,224–690,600. TCRdb used MiXCR to reprocess the RACE reads, holding one entry per CDR3 protein. The V and J calls follow TCRdb's processing rather than the paper's. The data show roughly 360,000 distinct CDR3 sequences, 4.8% seen once. The time point was: patch test 1, 2 weeks after DPC sensitization. This sample's treatment: therapeutic diphenylcyclopropenone sensitization with weekly scalp DPC. V lost 6 bases and J lost 2, with 14 bases in between. CDR3 length: 15 amino acids. In its sample, this clonotype was seen many times.

The sample in question was whole blood, obtained in connection with sensitization to the hapten diphenylcyclopropenone (DPC). The TCR was taken from a woman between 50 and 59 years old with alopecia areata. Some clones in this sample may be carry-over from other donors' samples. The V gene is TRBV12-3 or TRBV12-4, the J gene TRBJ2-1; either TRBD1 or TRBD2 may supply D (5 bases each). This chain's CDR3 is CASSWGTGAYNEQFF. The CDR3 coding sequence is TGTGCCAGCAGCTGGGGGACCGGAGCCTACAATGAGCAGTTCTTC.